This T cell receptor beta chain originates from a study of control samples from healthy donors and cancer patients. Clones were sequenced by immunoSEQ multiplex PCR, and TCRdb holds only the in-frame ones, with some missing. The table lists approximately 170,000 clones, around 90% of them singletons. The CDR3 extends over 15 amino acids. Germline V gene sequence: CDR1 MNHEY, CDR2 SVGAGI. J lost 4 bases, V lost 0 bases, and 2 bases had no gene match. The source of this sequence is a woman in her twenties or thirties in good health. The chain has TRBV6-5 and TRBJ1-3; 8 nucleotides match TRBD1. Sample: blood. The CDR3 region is CASSYSTGAGNTIYF. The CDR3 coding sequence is TGTGCCAGCAGTTACTCGACAGGGGCGGGAAACACCATATATTTT.